This is a list of T cell receptor beta chains from one sample in a study of OX40 agonist ivuxolimab in advanced cancers. Clones were read by immunoSEQ multiplex PCR, and TCRdb kept only the in-frame ones, dropping some. This sample yields 30,000 or so clones, of which around 87% are seen a single time; about 19% belongs to the top ten. The specimen comprised CD4+ or CD8+ T cells sorted from blood, sampled in a trial of the OX40 agonist ivuxolimab. The receptors here all came from an adult with an advanced solid tumor such as melanoma, head and neck, liver or kidney cancer. The CDR3 runs from the conserved cysteine through the conserved F or W. D genes are given only for firm matches. Rows may omit the clone size; those that give it use once, few, many or a size class.

d_gene: TRBD2
abundance: .
j_gene: TRBJ2-7
v_gene: TRBV15
CDR3nt: TGTGCCACCAGCAGATCCTCCGCCGGGACTAGCGGCTACGAGCAGTACTTC
CDR3aa: CATSRSSAGTSGYEQYF

d_gene: .
abundance: few
j_gene: TRBJ1-1
v_gene: TRBV2
CDR3nt: TGTGCCAGCATCCAGGGCTTTGTGGAAGCTTTCTTT
CDR3aa: CASIQGFVEAFF

d_gene: TRBD2
abundance: .
j_gene: TRBJ2-7
v_gene: TRBV5-6
CDR3nt: TGTGCCAGCACGCCAGCGGGGGGGCCGAACGAGCAGTACTTC
CDR3aa: CASTPAGGPNEQYF

d_gene: TRBD2
abundance: few
j_gene: TRBJ2-1
v_gene: TRBV5-4
CDR3nt: TGTGCCAGCAGCTTTCTAGCGGGAGGGTTTTCTGAGCAGTTCTTC
CDR3aa: CASSFLAGGFSEQFF

d_gene: .
abundance: .
j_gene: TRBJ2-3
v_gene: TRBV4-3
CDR3nt: TGCGCCAGCAGCCAAATTAGACTCACAGATACGCAGTATTTT
CDR3aa: CASSQIRLTDTQYF

d_gene: .
abundance: .
j_gene: TRBJ2-7
v_gene: TRBV7-6
CDR3nt: TGTGCCAGCAGCTTAGACGGGGACTACGAGCAGTACTTC
CDR3aa: CASSLDGDYEQYF

d_gene: TRBD2
abundance: .
j_gene: TRBJ2-7
v_gene: TRBV7-6
CDR3nt: TGTGCCAGCAGCTTAGCGGGAGGGTTACCCGCCGAGCAGTACTTC
CDR3aa: CASSLAGGLPAEQYF

d_gene: .
abundance: .
j_gene: TRBJ2-7
v_gene: TRBV5-8
CDR3nt: TGTGCCAGCAGCTACAGGGGGGGCGAGCAGTACTTC
CDR3aa: CASSYRGGEQYF

d_gene: .
abundance: .
j_gene: TRBJ2-7
v_gene: TRBV27
CDR3nt: TGTGCCAGCAGTTTCGGCGCGACCTTAACCTACGAGCAGTACTTC
CDR3aa: CASSFGATLTYEQYF

d_gene: .
abundance: .
j_gene: TRBJ1-2
v_gene: TRBV27
CDR3nt: TGTGCCAGCAGTGCCGGACCGCGCAACTATGGCTACACCTTC
CDR3aa: CASSAGPRNYGYTF

d_gene: .
abundance: once
j_gene: TRBJ2-1
v_gene: TRBV7-3
CDR3nt: TGTGCCAGCAGCTTAATCCCAACAGGGGAGGCCAATGAGCAGTTCTTC
CDR3aa: CASSLIPTGEANEQFF

d_gene: TRBD2
abundance: .
j_gene: TRBJ2-1
v_gene: TRBV7-9
CDR3nt: TGTGCCAGCAGCTCACCACTAGCGGGGGGGTACGATGAGCAGTTCTTC
CDR3aa: CASSSPLAGGYDEQFF

d_gene: .
abundance: .
j_gene: TRBJ1-4
v_gene: TRBV5-5
CDR3nt: TGTGCCAGCAGCTTCGGGTGGAGAACTCTGGAAAAACTGTTTTTT
CDR3aa: CASSFGWRTLEKLFF

d_gene: .
abundance: once
j_gene: TRBJ2-1
v_gene: TRBV7-2
CDR3nt: TGTGCCAGCAGCTTCCCGGATCAGGGTTACAATGAGCAGTTCTTC
CDR3aa: CASSFPDQGYNEQFF

d_gene: .
abundance: .
j_gene: TRBJ2-2
v_gene: TRBV28
CDR3nt: TGTGCCAGCAGTTACCGCATAGCGGCTACGAACACCGGGGAGCTGTTTTTT
CDR3aa: CASSYRIAATNTGELFF

d_gene: .
abundance: .
j_gene: TRBJ1-2
v_gene: TRBV28
CDR3nt: TGTGCCATTGGGAGGGCTGTTGATGGCTACACCTTC
CDR3aa: CAIGRAVDGYTF

d_gene: TRBD1
abundance: .
j_gene: TRBJ2-3
v_gene: TRBV7-6
CDR3nt: TGTGCCAGCAGTCCGCCCCCGCTAGGGGGCCCAGATACGCAGTATTTT
CDR3aa: CASSPPPLGGPDTQYF

d_gene: .
abundance: .
j_gene: TRBJ1-1
v_gene: TRBV27
CDR3nt: TGTGCCAGCAGTTTATCCCGGGAATACACTGAAGCTTTCTTT
CDR3aa: CASSLSREYTEAFF

d_gene: TRBD1
abundance: .
j_gene: TRBJ1-1
v_gene: TRBV2
CDR3nt: TGTGCCAGCAGTGATCCGGGGGACAGCATGAACACTGAAGCTTTCTTT
CDR3aa: CASSDPGDSMNTEAFF

d_gene: .
abundance: .
j_gene: TRBJ2-2
v_gene: TRBV29-1
CDR3nt: TGCAGCGTTGTGACAGAGAACACCGGGGAGCTGTTTTTT
CDR3aa: CSVVTENTGELFF

d_gene: .
abundance: .
j_gene: TRBJ2-7
v_gene: TRBV18
CDR3nt: TGTGCCAGCTCCCACTCGGCCTACGAGCAGTACTTC
CDR3aa: CASSHSAYEQYF

d_gene: .
abundance: .
j_gene: TRBJ1-1
v_gene: TRBV12-5
CDR3nt: TGTGCTAGTGGTTTGCCCGACGATGGGAACACTGAAGCTTTCTTT
CDR3aa: CASGLPDDGNTEAFF

d_gene: .
abundance: .
j_gene: TRBJ2-5
v_gene: TRBV6-5
CDR3nt: TGTGCCAGCAGTTACTCGAAGGCCGGGAGCGGCGAGACCCAGTACTTC
CDR3aa: CASSYSKAGSGETQYF

d_gene: .
abundance: .
j_gene: TRBJ2-7
v_gene: TRBV7-2
CDR3nt: TGTGCCAGCAGCTTTCTTTCACAAAACGAGCAGTACTTC
CDR3aa: CASSFLSQNEQYF

d_gene: .
abundance: once
j_gene: TRBJ1-2
v_gene: TRBV19
CDR3nt: TGTGCCAGTAGTATAATGGGCTATGGCTACACCTTC
CDR3aa: CASSIMGYGYTF

d_gene: TRBD2
abundance: .
j_gene: TRBJ2-1
v_gene: TRBV2
CDR3nt: TGTGCCAGCAGTCGGACTAGCGGGACCTACAATGAGCAGTTCTTC
CDR3aa: CASSRTSGTYNEQFF

d_gene: .
abundance: .
j_gene: TRBJ1-1
v_gene: TRBV10-3
CDR3nt: TGTGCCATCAGTGCCGTTCCGGAAGTAAGCGCTGAAGCTTTCTTT
CDR3aa: CAISAVPEVSAEAFF

d_gene: .
abundance: .
j_gene: TRBJ2-3
v_gene: TRBV7-8
CDR3nt: TGTGCCAGCAGCTTAAACGGGGGCACAGATACGCAGTATTTT
CDR3aa: CASSLNGGTDTQYF

d_gene: .
abundance: .
j_gene: TRBJ1-1
v_gene: TRBV28
CDR3nt: TGTGCCAGCAGTTTCCGGGCAGGGGCAGGGGAAGCTTTCTTT
CDR3aa: CASSFRAGAGEAFF

d_gene: TRBD1
abundance: .
j_gene: TRBJ2-5
v_gene: TRBV7-9
CDR3nt: TGTGCCAGCAGAAAACAGGGGGACGTGGAGACCCAGTACTTC
CDR3aa: CASRKQGDVETQYF

d_gene: .
abundance: .
j_gene: TRBJ2-3
v_gene: TRBV27
CDR3nt: TGTGCCAGCAGTGATGACCGAGCCACAGATACGCAGTATTTT
CDR3aa: CASSDDRATDTQYF

d_gene: .
abundance: .
j_gene: TRBJ2-4
v_gene: TRBV5-4
CDR3nt: TGTGCCAGCAGCTGGGGGCAGGGGAAAAACATTCAGTACTTC
CDR3aa: CASSWGQGKNIQYF

d_gene: .
abundance: .
j_gene: TRBJ2-2
v_gene: TRBV6-5
CDR3nt: TGTGCCAGCAGCTACTCAGGGACCGGGGAGCTGTTTTTT
CDR3aa: CASSYSGTGELFF

d_gene: .
abundance: .
j_gene: TRBJ1-1
v_gene: TRBV28
CDR3nt: TGTGCCAGCAGTTTTGGGGGAACTGAAGCTTTCTTT
CDR3aa: CASSFGGTEAFF

d_gene: .
abundance: .
j_gene: TRBJ2-3
v_gene: TRBV27
CDR3nt: TGTGCCAGCAGCCTGGGGGGCTCTAGCACAGATACGCAGTATTTT
CDR3aa: CASSLGGSSTDTQYF

d_gene: .
abundance: once
j_gene: TRBJ1-1
v_gene: TRBV7-8
CDR3nt: TGTGCCAGCAGCTTAGAGGGGCAAGCGAACACTGAAGCTTTCTTT
CDR3aa: CASSLEGQANTEAFF

d_gene: .
abundance: .
j_gene: TRBJ2-7
v_gene: TRBV18
CDR3nt: TGTGCCAGCTCACCGGTCGGGTTCCACGAGCAGTACTTC
CDR3aa: CASSPVGFHEQYF

d_gene: TRBD1
abundance: .
j_gene: TRBJ2-2
v_gene: TRBV5-6
CDR3nt: TGTGCCAGCAGCTTCGTTGGACAGGGGGCAACCGGGGAGCTGTTTTTT
CDR3aa: CASSFVGQGATGELFF

d_gene: .
abundance: .
j_gene: TRBJ1-4
v_gene: TRBV7-7
CDR3nt: TGTGCTAGCAGGATAGGGCCAGGCCTTAGGAAACTGTTTTTT
CDR3aa: CASRIGPGLRKLFF

d_gene: .
abundance: once
j_gene: TRBJ2-7
v_gene: TRBV7-6
CDR3nt: TGTGCCAGCAGCTTAGGGGCCCTAGAGTACGAGCAGTACTTC
CDR3aa: CASSLGALEYEQYF

d_gene: TRBD2
abundance: once
j_gene: TRBJ2-6
v_gene: TRBV13
CDR3nt: TGTGCCAGCAGCTTAGGGCTAGCGGGGAGCTCTGGGGCCAACGTCCTGACTTTC
CDR3aa: CASSLGLAGSSGANVLTF

d_gene: .
abundance: .
j_gene: TRBJ2-7
v_gene: TRBV7-9
CDR3nt: TGTGCCAGCGGCGGGGTATACGAGCAGTACTTC
CDR3aa: CASGGVYEQYF